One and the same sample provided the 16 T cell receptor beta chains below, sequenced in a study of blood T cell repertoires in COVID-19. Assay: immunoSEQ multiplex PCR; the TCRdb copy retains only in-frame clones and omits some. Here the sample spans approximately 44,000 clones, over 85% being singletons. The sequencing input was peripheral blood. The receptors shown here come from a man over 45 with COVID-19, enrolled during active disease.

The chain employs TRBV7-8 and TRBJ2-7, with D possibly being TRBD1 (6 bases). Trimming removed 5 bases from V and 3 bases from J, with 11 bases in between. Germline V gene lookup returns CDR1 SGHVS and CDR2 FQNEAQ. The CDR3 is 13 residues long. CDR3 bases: TGTGCCAGCAGCCTGGGACATTACTACGAGCAGTACTTC. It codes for CASSLGHYYEQYF.

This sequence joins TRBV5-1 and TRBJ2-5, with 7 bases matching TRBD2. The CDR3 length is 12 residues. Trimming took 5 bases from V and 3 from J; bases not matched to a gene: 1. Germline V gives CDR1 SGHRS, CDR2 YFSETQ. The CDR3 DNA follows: TGCGCCAGCAGTGCGGGGGAAGAGACCCAGTACTTC. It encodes CASSAGEETQYF.

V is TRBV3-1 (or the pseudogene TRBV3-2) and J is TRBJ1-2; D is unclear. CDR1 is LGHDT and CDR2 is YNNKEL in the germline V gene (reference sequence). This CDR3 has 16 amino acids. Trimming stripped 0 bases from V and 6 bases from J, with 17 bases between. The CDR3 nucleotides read TGTGCCAGCAGCCAAGATATTGAGGCCAGGAGGAATGGCTACACCTTC. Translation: CASSQDIEARRNGYTF.

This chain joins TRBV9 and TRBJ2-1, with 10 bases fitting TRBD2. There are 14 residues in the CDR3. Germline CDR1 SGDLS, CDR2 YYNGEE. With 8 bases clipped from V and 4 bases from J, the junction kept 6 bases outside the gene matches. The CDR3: CASLRTSGYNEQFF. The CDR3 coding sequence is TGTGCCAGTTTAAGGACTAGCGGATACAATGAGCAGTTCTTC.

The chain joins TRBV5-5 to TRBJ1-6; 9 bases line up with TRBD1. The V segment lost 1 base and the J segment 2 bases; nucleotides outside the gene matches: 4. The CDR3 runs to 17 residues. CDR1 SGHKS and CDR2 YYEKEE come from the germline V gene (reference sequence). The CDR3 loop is CASSLWDRDPYNSPLHF. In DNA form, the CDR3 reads TGTGCCAGCAGCTTGTGGGACAGGGACCCCTATAATTCACCCCTCCACTTT.

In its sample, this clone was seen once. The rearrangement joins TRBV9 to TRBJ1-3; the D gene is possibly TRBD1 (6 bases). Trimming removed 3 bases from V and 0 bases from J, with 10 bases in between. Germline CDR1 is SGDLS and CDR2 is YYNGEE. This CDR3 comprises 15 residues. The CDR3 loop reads CASSALTGSGNTIYF. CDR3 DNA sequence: TGTGCCAGCAGCGCGTTGACAGGCTCTGGAAACACCATATATTTT.

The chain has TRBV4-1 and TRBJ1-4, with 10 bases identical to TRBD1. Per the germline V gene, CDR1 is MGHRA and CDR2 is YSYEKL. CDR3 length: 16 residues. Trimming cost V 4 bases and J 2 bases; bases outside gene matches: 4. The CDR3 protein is CASSRGQGVTNEKLFF. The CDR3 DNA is TGCGCCAGCAGCCGTGGACAGGGGGTGACTAATGAAAAACTGTTTTTT.

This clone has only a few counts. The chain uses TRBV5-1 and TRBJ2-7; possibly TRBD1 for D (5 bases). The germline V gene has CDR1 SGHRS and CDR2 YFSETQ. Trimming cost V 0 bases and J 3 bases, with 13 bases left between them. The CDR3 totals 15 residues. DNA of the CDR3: TGCGCCAGCAGCTTGGTGGCAGGGAACCGCTACGAGCAGTACTTC. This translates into CASSLVAGNRYEQYF.

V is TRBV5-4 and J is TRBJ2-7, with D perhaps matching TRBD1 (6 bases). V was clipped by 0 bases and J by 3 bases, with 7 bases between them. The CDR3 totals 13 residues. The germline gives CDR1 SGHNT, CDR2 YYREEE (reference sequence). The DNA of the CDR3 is TGTGCCAGCAGCTTGGTAGGGGGCTACGAGCAGTACTTC. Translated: CASSLVGGYEQYF.

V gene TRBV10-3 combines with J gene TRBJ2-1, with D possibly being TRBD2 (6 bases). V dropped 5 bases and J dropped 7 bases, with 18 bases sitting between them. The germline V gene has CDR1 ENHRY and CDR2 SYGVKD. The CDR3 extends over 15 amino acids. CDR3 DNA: TGTGCCATCAGTCCAACGGCCTTAGCGGAGAATGAGCAGTTCTTC. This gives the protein CAISPTALAENEQFF.

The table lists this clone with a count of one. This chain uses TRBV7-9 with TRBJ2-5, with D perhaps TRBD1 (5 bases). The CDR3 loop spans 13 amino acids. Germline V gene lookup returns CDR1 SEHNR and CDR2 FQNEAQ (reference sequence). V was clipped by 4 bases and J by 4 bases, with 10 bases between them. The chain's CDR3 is CASSSAGLETQYF. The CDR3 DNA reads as TGTGCCAGCAGCTCGGCAGGGCTAGAGACCCAGTACTTC.

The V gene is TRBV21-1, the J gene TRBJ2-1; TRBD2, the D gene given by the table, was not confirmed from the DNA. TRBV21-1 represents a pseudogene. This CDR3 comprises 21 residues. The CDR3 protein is CASSKISTELAGGLAYNEQFF. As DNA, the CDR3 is TGTGCCAGCAGCAAAATTTCCACTGAACTAGCGGGAGGATTAGCTTACAATGAGCAGTTCTTC.

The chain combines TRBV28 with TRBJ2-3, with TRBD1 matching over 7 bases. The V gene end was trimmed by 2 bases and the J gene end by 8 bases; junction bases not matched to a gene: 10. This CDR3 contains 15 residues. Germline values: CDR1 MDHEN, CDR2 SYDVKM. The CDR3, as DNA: TGTGCCAGCAGTTTACTGTTAACAGGGGCACCTACGCAGTATTTT. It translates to CASSLLLTGAPTQYF.

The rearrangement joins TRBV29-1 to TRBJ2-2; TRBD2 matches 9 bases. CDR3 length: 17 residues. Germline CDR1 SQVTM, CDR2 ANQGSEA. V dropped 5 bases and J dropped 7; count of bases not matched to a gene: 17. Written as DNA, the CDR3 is TGCAGCGTTCAGGGCGGGAGGGCCAGACACGTCAGCGGGGAGCTGTTTTTT. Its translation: CSVQGGRARHVSGELFF.

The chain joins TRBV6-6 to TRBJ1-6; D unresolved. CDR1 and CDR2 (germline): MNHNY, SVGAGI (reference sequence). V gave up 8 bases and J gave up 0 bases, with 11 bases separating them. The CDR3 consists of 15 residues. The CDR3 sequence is CASLAGSSYNSPLHF. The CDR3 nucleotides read TGTGCCAGCCTGGCAGGTAGCTCCTATAATTCACCCCTCCACTTT.

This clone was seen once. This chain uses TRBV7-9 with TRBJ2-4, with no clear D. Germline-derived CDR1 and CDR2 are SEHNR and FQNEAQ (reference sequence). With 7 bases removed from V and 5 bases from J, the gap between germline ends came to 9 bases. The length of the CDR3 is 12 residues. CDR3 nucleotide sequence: TGTGCCAGCACCCACCGCGAAAACATTCAGTACTTC. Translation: CASTHRENIQYF.